The clone carrying this T cell receptor beta chain was observed a few times. This specimen comes from a study of control samples from healthy donors and cancer patients. Germline V gene sequence: CDR1 SGDLS, CDR2 YYNGEE. This CDR3 is built from 15 residues. The trim removed 3 bases at V and 3 bases at J, leaving 6 bases unmatched. TCRdb's copy holds only in-frame clones and misses some; the assay was immunoSEQ multiplex PCR. Among tens of thousands of clones listed, about 81% were seen once. Sequencing used PBMCs. The TCR sequence derives from a man aged 65 to 79 with lung cancer. The rearrangement uses TRBV9 and TRBJ2-7; TRBD1 matches 10 bases. The CDR3 loop reads CASSEAGTGVYEQYF. The DNA of the CDR3 is TGTGCCAGCAGCGAGGCCGGGACAGGGGTCTACGAGCAGTACTTC.